One and the same sample provided the 30 T cell receptor beta chains below, sequenced in a study of blood T cell repertoires in COVID-19. Libraries were prepared by immunoSEQ multiplex PCR; TCRdb keeps only in-frame clonotypes and omits some of them. In the table there are 150,000 to 200,000 clones, about 88% of which are singletons. Sequences were obtained from PBMCs or T cells enriched from blood (not recorded which). All receptors derive from a human donor with acute COVID-19. The donor label of this sample is uncertain.

This chain joins TRBV3-1 (or the pseudogene TRBV3-2) and TRBJ2-7, with a tentative D call TRBD1 (6 bases). V dropped 4 bases and J dropped 6 bases, with 16 bases sitting between them. The CDR3 contains 14 residues. CDR1 is LGHDT, CDR2 YNNKEL, per germline (reference sequence). The CDR3 region is CASSLQGLSLEQYF. The CDR3 DNA is TGTGCCAGCAGCCTGCAGGGGCTCAGTCTCGAGCAGTACTTC.

The V call is TRBV6-5, the J call TRBJ2-2; D is uncertain. Germline assignment: CDR1 MNHEY and CDR2 SVGAGI. The length of the CDR3 is 12 residues. V lost 5 bases to trimming and J lost 7 bases, with 8 bases between them. The CDR3 sequence is CASSHLNGELFF. In nucleotides, the CDR3 is TGTGCCAGCAGTCACCTAAACGGGGAGCTGTTTTTT.

This clone was counted only a few times. The V gene is TRBV19, the J gene TRBJ1-5; no reliable D call. The CDR3 sequence is 14 residues long. Trimming shortened V by 8 bases and J by 0 bases, and 11 bases separated the two germline ends. The germline V gene encodes CDR1 LNHDA and CDR2 SQIVND (reference sequence). The CDR3 spells CASCGSYSNQPQHF. In DNA form, the CDR3 reads TGTGCCAGTTGCGGCAGCTATAGCAATCAGCCCCAGCATTTT.

This rearrangement joins TRBV10-3 to TRBJ2-3, with D maybe TRBD1 (5 bases). In germline, CDR1 is ENHRY, CDR2 SYGVKD. The CDR3 sequence is 15 residues long. V lost 7 bases and J 0 bases, leaving 14 bases between the germline ends. The CDR3 loop reads CAITETVLSTDTQYF. The CDR3 DNA sequence: TGTGCCATCACCGAGACAGTCCTTAGCACAGATACGCAGTATTTT.

The chain links TRBV29-1 to TRBJ1-5, with 7 bases aligning to TRBD1. Trimming at V came to 4 bases and at J to 5 bases, leaving 5 bases not matched to a gene. This CDR3 has 13 residues. Germline lookup yields CDR1 SQVTM and CDR2 ANQGSEA. In DNA, the CDR3 is TGCAGCGTTGTTGACAGGGTTGATCAGCCCCAGCATTTT. Amino acids: CSVVDRVDQPQHF. The whole variable domain, remainder taken from reference TRBV29-1 and TRBJ1-5, is SAVISQKPSRDICQRGTSLTIQCQVDSQVTMMFWYRQQPGQSLTLIATANQGSEATYESGFVIDKFPISRPNLTFSTLTVSNMSPEDSSIYLCSVVDRVDQPQHFGDGTRLSIL.

This sequence joins TRBV27 and TRBJ2-3, with D maybe TRBD2 (6 bases). The CDR3 sequence is 14 residues long. CDR1 is MNHEY, CDR2 SMNVEV, per germline (reference sequence). V was shortened by 5 bases and J by 5 bases, with 14 bases between the two germline ends. The CDR3 region is CASSLMGEVDTQYF. The CDR3 nucleotides are TGTGCCAGCAGTCTCATGGGGGAGGTAGATACGCAGTATTTT.

V usage is TRBV20-1 and J usage is TRBJ2-3; the D gene is possibly TRBD1 (6 bases). Germline CDR1 reads DFQATT; CDR2 reads SNEGSKA (reference sequence). This CDR3 spans 15 amino acids. The V end lost 3 bases, the J end lost 2 bases, and 15 bases lay between the germline ends. CDR3 protein: CSASSQGLSTDTQYF. The CDR3 nucleotides are TGCAGTGCTAGTTCGCAGGGGCTTTCCACAGATACGCAGTATTTT.

The rearrangement links TRBV4-3 to TRBJ2-3; 8 nucleotides match TRBD2. CDR3 length: 16 amino acids. Germline CDR1 and CDR2: LGHNA and YSLEER. V lost 2 bases to trimming and J lost 0 bases; unmatched junction nucleotides: 4. DNA of the CDR3: TGCGCCAGCAGCCAACGAGCGGGGGCCAGCACAGATACGCAGTATTTT. Translating it yields CASSQRAGASTDTQYF.

This sequence joins TRBV9 and TRBJ1-5; 7 bases map to TRBD1. Germline V gives CDR1 SGDLS, CDR2 YYNGEE. This CDR3 is built from 14 residues. The J segment lost 7 bases and the V segment lost 0 bases, leaving 4 bases of the junction unmatched. The CDR3 region has the DNA TGTGCCAGCAGCGTAGAAGGGGGACAGCAGCCCCAGCATTTT. Its translation: CASSVEGGQQPQHF.

On this clone: Sequence at one end of the junction differs from germline and may be a read error. The same CDR3 can be traced to other DNA sequences in this sample. The V call is TRBV7-2, the J call TRBJ1-5, with D tentatively TRBD1 (6 bases). Germline loops: CDR1 SGHTA, CDR2 FQGNSA. This CDR3 is 14 amino acids long. Here the CDR3 DNA reads TGTGCCAGTAGCTTGACAGGATCCGATCAGCCCCAGCATTTT. It specifies CASSLTGSDQPQHF.

The chain combines TRBV7-2 with TRBJ2-3, with 9 bases fitting TRBD2. The CDR3 covers 16 residues. With 1 base clipped from V and 5 bases from J, the junction kept 7 bases outside the gene matches. The germline V gene encodes CDR1 SGHTA and CDR2 FQGNSA. The CDR3 nucleotides are TGTGCCAGCAGCTTAGATCTAGCGGGGCCCCTAGATACGCAGTATTTT. Translated: CASSLDLAGPLDTQYF.

As regards this clone: The same CDR3 also results from other DNA sequences found in this sample. The chain links TRBV7-2 to TRBJ2-7; TRBD1 agrees at 12 bases. CDR3 size: 14 residues. The V segment lost 4 bases and the J segment 4 bases; nucleotides outside the gene matches: 2. Germline V gives CDR1 SGHTA, CDR2 FQGNSA. In nucleotides, the CDR3 is TGTGCCAGCAGCTCGGGACAGGGGGCATACGAGCAGTACTTC. It encodes CASSSGQGAYEQYF.

The chain links TRBV7-2 to TRBJ1-1; D possibly corresponds to TRBD1 (5 bases). CDR3 length: 16 residues. V was cut by 1 base and J by 6 bases, with 18 bases left in between. In germline, CDR1 is SGHTA, CDR2 FQGNSA. The chain's CDR3 is CASSLVRQLLGSEAFF. The CDR3 DNA follows: TGTGCCAGCAGCTTAGTCAGACAGCTCCTGGGCTCTGAAGCTTTCTTT.

CDR3 sequence reads: CAWTTQTGPGNTIYF. The CDR3 coding sequence is TGTGCCTGGACCACACAGACAGGGCCCGGAAACACCATATATTTT. The V and J genes are TRBV30 and TRBJ1-3, with TRBD1 identical over 7 bases. Germline trimming cut 4 bases from V and 4 bases from J; bases unmatched to any gene: 10. The CDR3 is made up of 15 amino acids. Germline CDR1 is GTSNPN and CDR2 is SVGIG (reference sequence).

This clone was seen once. The chain joins TRBV27 to TRBJ2-7; 7 positions match TRBD1. The CDR3 consists of 16 residues. Germline trimming cut 2 bases from V and 4 bases from J; bases unmatched to any gene: 11. Germline V gene lookup returns CDR1 MNHEY and CDR2 SMNVEV (reference sequence). The DNA for the CDR3 is TGTGCCAGCAGTTTAAAACCGACAGGGAACTCGTACGAGCAGTACTTC. As protein: CASSLKPTGNSYEQYF.

The rearrangement uses TRBV16 and TRBJ1-1, with a weak D call TRBD1 (5 bases). Germline V gene lookup returns CDR1 KGHSY and CDR2 FQNENV. Deletions cut 5 bases from V and 1 base from J, with 8 bases between. CDR3 size: 13 residues. The chain's CDR3 is CASSNRWNTEAFF. The CDR3 DNA sequence: TGTGCCAGCAGCAACAGGTGGAACACTGAAGCTTTCTTT. Filled out from reference TRBV16 and TRBJ1-1, the complete variable domain reads GEEVAQTPKHLVRGEGQKAKLYCAPIKGHSYVFWYQQVLKNEFKFLISFQNENVFDETGMPKERFSAKCLPNSPCSLEIQATKLEDSAVYFCASSNRWNTEAFFGQGTRLTVV.

This chain joins TRBV11-2 and TRBJ2-5; D remains ambiguous. The CDR3 sequence is 14 residues long. Germline V lookup: CDR1 SGHAT, CDR2 FQNNGV. V shed 7 bases and J shed 2 bases, with 14 bases lying between them. CDR3 in DNA: TGTGCCAGCAACCGTCCGGGTTGGCAAGAGACCCAGTACTTC. This sequence encodes CASNRPGWQETQYF. The variable domain in full, with the rest retrieved from reference TRBV11-2 and TRBJ2-5, is EAGVAQSPRYKIIEKRQSVAFWCNPISGHATLYWYQQILGQGPKLLIQFQNNGVVDDSQLPKDRFSAERLKGVDSTLKIQPAKLEDSAVYLCASNRPGWQETQYFGPGTRLLVL.

The chain has TRBV5-6 and TRBJ2-5; 12 nucleotides align to TRBD2. V lost 4 bases, J lost 1 base, and 5 bases stayed unmatched. The CDR3 has 16 residues. The germline gives CDR1 SGHDT, CDR2 YYEEEE. This CDR3 reads CASSLGLAGRQETQYF. The CDR3 nucleotides read TGTGCCAGCAGCCTGGGACTAGCGGGCCGCCAAGAGACCCAGTACTTC.

The chain has TRBV7-9 and TRBJ2-5; a weak D match, TRBD2 (5 bases). The CDR3 has 12 amino acids. Germline loops: CDR1 SEHNR, CDR2 FQNEAQ (reference sequence). V was pared by 7 bases and J by 5 bases, with 11 bases between. This CDR3 is CASTPGGETQYF. The CDR3 bases are TGTGCCAGCACCCCCGGCGGGGAGACCCAGTACTTC.

V is TRBV5-1 and J is TRBJ2-3; 9 nucleotides agree with TRBD2. The germline gives CDR1 SGHRS, CDR2 YFSETQ. Germline trimming cut 5 bases from V and 6 bases from J; bases unmatched to any gene: 7. The CDR3 is made up of 14 amino acids. The CDR3 sequence: CASRFRTSEDTQYF. DNA of the CDR3: TGCGCCAGCAGATTTCGGACTAGCGAGGATACGCAGTATTTT. The whole variable domain, remainder taken from reference TRBV5-1 and TRBJ2-3, is KAGVTQTPRYLIKTRGQQVTLSCSPISGHRSVSWYQQTPGQGLQFLFEYFSETQRNKGNFPGRFSGRQFSNSRSEMNVSTLELGDSALYLCASRFRTSEDTQYFGPGTRLTVL.

This chain connects TRBV13 to TRBJ2-2; 8 bases are shared with TRBD2. The J segment lost 7 bases and the V segment lost 3 bases, leaving 7 bases of the junction unmatched. This CDR3 has 15 amino acids. Germline V gives CDR1 PRHDT, CDR2 FYEKMQ (reference sequence). This CDR3 is CASSFQRGGNGELFF. The CDR3 bases are TGTGCCAGCAGCTTTCAACGGGGGGGAAACGGGGAGCTGTTTTTT.

The chain recombines TRBV9 with TRBJ1-1, with 11 bases that match TRBD1. Germline loops: CDR1 SGDLS, CDR2 YYNGEE. CDR3 length: 16 amino acids. V was pared by 4 bases and J by 1 base, with 6 bases of the junction left unmatched. The CDR3 DNA reads TGTGCCAGCAGCCGGACAGGGGGCGCCCAGAACACTGAAGCTTTCTTT. Translating gives CASSRTGGAQNTEAFF.

V is TRBV6-6 and J is TRBJ1-4, with unresolved D. The CDR3 sequence is 13 residues long. Germline-derived CDR1 and CDR2 are MNHNY and SVGAGI (reference sequence). With 5 bases removed from V and 8 bases from J, the gap between germline ends came to 12 bases. The CDR3 protein is CASSRIPREKLFF. As DNA, the CDR3 is TGTGCCAGCAGTAGGATACCGAGGGAAAAACTGTTTTTT.

This clone was observed a single time. The gene calls are TRBV14 and TRBJ2-2, with 7 bases fitting TRBD2. CDR1 is SGHDN, CDR2 FVKESK, per germline. This CDR3 comprises 14 residues. Unmatched junction bases numbered 6, after V lost 6 bases and J lost 5 bases. The CDR3 bases are TGTGCCAGCAGAGACTTCGGGGGGACCGGGGAGCTGTTTTTT. This codes for CASRDFGGTGELFF.

V gene TRBV5-1 combines with J gene TRBJ2-3; D gene ambiguous. Germline V gives CDR1 SGHRS, CDR2 YFSETQ. The V end was cut by 0 bases, the J end by 5 bases, with 13 bases between. This CDR3 has 15 residues. This chain's CDR3 is CASSLAVSREDTQYF. The CDR3, as DNA: TGCGCCAGCAGCTTGGCGGTATCGCGAGAAGATACGCAGTATTTT.

The V gene is TRBV29-1, the J gene TRBJ2-6; no clear D. CDR1 and CDR2 from the germline V gene are SQVTM and ANQGSEA. This CDR3 is 13 amino acids long. V lost 7 bases and J lost 1, with 8 bases in between. The CDR3 loop reads CSAFPSGANVLTF. CDR3 nucleotides: TGCAGCGCCTTCCCGTCTGGGGCCAACGTCCTGACTTTC.

The V call is TRBV2, the J call TRBJ1-5; D not resolved. Germline V lookup: CDR1 SNHLY, CDR2 FYNNEI. The CDR3 has 13 amino acids. V dropped 4 bases and J dropped 6 bases, with 10 bases sitting between them. The CDR3 is CASSVQAGQPQHF. The DNA of the CDR3 is TGTGCCAGCAGTGTGCAGGCGGGTCAGCCCCAGCATTTT.

V usage is TRBV2 and J usage is TRBJ2-6, with 11 bases lining up with TRBD1. Germline-derived CDR1 and CDR2 are SNHLY and FYNNEI. The CDR3 totals 15 residues. The V and J ends lost 6 bases and 2 bases, in that order; junction bases with no gene match: 0. The CDR3 is CASRDRGPGANVLTF. The CDR3 DNA reads as TGTGCCAGCAGGGACAGGGGGCCTGGGGCCAACGTCCTGACTTTC.

The chain has TRBV5-4 and TRBJ1-5, with 7 bases fitting TRBD1. The CDR3 extends over 15 amino acids. Germline loops: CDR1 SGHNT, CDR2 YYREEE (reference sequence). Trimming cost V 8 bases and J 0 bases; bases outside gene matches: 8. The CDR3 nucleotides are TGTGCCAGTTTTCAGGACAGGTATAGCAATCAGCCCCAGCATTTT. It translates to CASFQDRYSNQPQHF.

The CDR3 here is CASSYSRLKETQYF. The CDR3 region has the DNA TGTGCCAGCAGTTACTCGAGACTAAAAGAGACCCAGTACTTC. This chain joins TRBV6-5 and TRBJ2-5; a weak D match, TRBD2 (5 bases). The CDR3 is 14 amino acids. Deletions cut 0 bases from V and 3 bases from J, with 8 bases between. Germline values: CDR1 MNHEY, CDR2 SVGAGI.